This TCR beta chain was sequenced in a study of T cells in localized non-small cell lung cancer. Study results and limitations: Median detection of top 100 tumor clones in adjacent lung was around 60 clones. Adjacent uninvolved lung had the highest clonality, suggesting focused antigen responses.

This clone was detected once. Its antigen is undetermined. Profiling relied on immunoSEQ multiplex PCR, and the TCRdb table lists in-frame clones only, not all of them. The table shows around 100,000 clones, with about nine tenths occurring only once. The CDR3 is 14 amino acids. Trimming removed 2 bases at V and 2 bases at J, with 9 bases between. CDR1 and CDR2 from the germline V gene are SNHLY and FYNNEI. This rearrangement joins TRBV2 to TRBJ1-2, with a weak D call TRBD1 (6 bases). Sequenced material: peripheral blood, taken before any cancer treatment. The sequence derives from a man aged 40 to 70 with stage I squamous cell lung carcinoma. The CDR3 is CASSEQGLNYGYTF. The DNA for the CDR3 is TGTGCCAGCAGTGAACAGGGGCTGAACTATGGCTACACCTTC. Together with reference TRBV2 and TRBJ1-2, the CDR3 gives the full variable domain: EPEVTQTPSHQVTQMGQEVILRCVPISNHLYFYWYRQILGQKVEFLVSFYNNEISEKSEIFDDQFSVERPDGSNFTLKIRSTKLEDSAMYFCASSEQGLNYGYTFGSGTRLTVV.